This is a list of T cell receptor beta chains from one sample in a study of T cells after posttransplantation cyclophosphamide. Clones were sequenced by immunoSEQ multiplex PCR, and TCRdb holds only the in-frame ones, with some missing. The table lists roughly 8,600 clones, approximately 87% of them singletons. Sequenced material: CD4+ T cells sorted from blood, taken 1404 days after allogeneic stem cell transplant with posttransplant cyclophosphamide. The receptors come from a female patient in her 50s who received an allogeneic stem cell transplant from a related donor, was CMV-positive, and had no GVHD. Part of the T cells may come from the graft donor. The CDR3 runs from the conserved cysteine through the conserved F or W. Fields, in order: V gene, J gene, D gene, clone size, CDR3 protein, CDR3 DNA. The D gene is left open where the match is weak. For some rows the clone size is stated as once, few or many, or as a class when expanded; others skip it.

v_gene: TRBV28
j_gene: TRBJ1-2
d_gene: TRBD1
abundance: .
CDR3aa: CASRPLDRGEYGYTF
CDR3nt: TGTGCCAGCAGACCCCTGGACAGGGGTGAGTATGGCTACACCTTC

v_gene: TRBV7-8
j_gene: TRBJ2-2
d_gene: .
abundance: .
CDR3aa: CASSQGLTNTGELFF
CDR3nt: TGTGCCAGCAGCCAAGGACTTACGAACACCGGGGAGCTGTTTTTT

v_gene: TRBV30
j_gene: TRBJ1-2
d_gene: .
abundance: .
CDR3aa: CAWSRGPYGYTF
CDR3nt: TGTGCCTGGAGTAGAGGTCCTTATGGCTACACCTTC

v_gene: TRBV5-5
j_gene: TRBJ2-3
d_gene: .
abundance: .
CDR3aa: CASSISTDTQYF
CDR3nt: TGTGCCAGCAGTATTAGCACAGATACGCAGTATTTT

v_gene: TRBV6-1
j_gene: TRBJ2-5
d_gene: .
abundance: .
CDR3aa: CASTQGRVQETQYF
CDR3nt: TGTGCCAGCACACAGGGAAGGGTTCAAGAGACCCAGTACTTC

v_gene: TRBV7-7
j_gene: TRBJ1-3
d_gene: .
abundance: few
CDR3aa: CASSLSGSSGNTIYF
CDR3nt: TGTGCCAGCAGCTTGTCAGGCAGCTCTGGAAACACCATATATTTT

v_gene: TRBV5-1
j_gene: TRBJ1-1
d_gene: TRBD1
abundance: .
CDR3aa: CASSPSTGLSEAFF
CDR3nt: TGCGCCAGCAGCCCCTCGACAGGGTTATCTGAAGCTTTCTTT

v_gene: TRBV2
j_gene: TRBJ2-3
d_gene: TRBD1
abundance: .
CDR3aa: CASSVKRQGPDTQYF
CDR3nt: TGTGCCAGCAGTGTGAAGCGACAGGGCCCAGATACGCAGTATTTT

v_gene: TRBV5-4
j_gene: TRBJ2-1
d_gene: .
abundance: .
CDR3aa: CASSLGGGVYNEQFF
CDR3nt: TGTGCCAGCAGCCTGGGGGGGGGCGTATACAATGAGCAGTTCTTC

v_gene: TRBV7-7
j_gene: TRBJ1-4
d_gene: TRBD1
abundance: .
CDR3aa: CASSSDRGDEKLFF
CDR3nt: TGTGCCAGCAGCTCCGACAGGGGCGATGAAAAACTGTTTTTT

v_gene: TRBV6-6
j_gene: TRBJ1-5
d_gene: .
abundance: .
CDR3aa: CASSYVQGNQPQHF
CDR3nt: TGTGCCAGCAGTTACGTACAGGGCAATCAGCCCCAGCATTTT

v_gene: TRBV5-6
j_gene: TRBJ2-5
d_gene: TRBD2
abundance: .
CDR3aa: CASSPRLAGAQYF
CDR3nt: TGTGCCAGCAGCCCCCGACTAGCGGGGGCCCAGTACTTC

v_gene: TRBV19
j_gene: TRBJ1-6
d_gene: TRBD1
abundance: .
CDR3aa: CASRDGQGGSPLHF
CDR3nt: TGTGCCAGTAGGGACGGACAGGGAGGTTCACCCCTCCACTTT

v_gene: TRBV7-2
j_gene: TRBJ2-1
d_gene: TRBD2
abundance: .
CDR3aa: CASSLTGLAGTSRNEQFF
CDR3nt: TGTGCCAGCAGCTTGACGGGACTAGCGGGAACCTCCCGTAATGAGCAGTTCTTC

v_gene: TRBV5-1
j_gene: TRBJ1-1
d_gene: .
abundance: .
CDR3aa: CASSLTRAGDTEAFF
CDR3nt: TGCGCCAGCAGCTTGACGAGGGCCGGAGACACTGAAGCTTTCTTT

v_gene: TRBV9
j_gene: TRBJ1-1
d_gene: .
abundance: once
CDR3aa: CASSDPQGNTEAFF
CDR3nt: TGTGCCAGCAGCGACCCACAGGGGAACACTGAAGCTTTCTTT

v_gene: TRBV11-2
j_gene: TRBJ1-4
d_gene: .
abundance: few
CDR3aa: CASSSDTRKLFF
CDR3nt: TGTGCCAGCAGCTCGGACACGCGAAAACTGTTTTTT

v_gene: TRBV7-2
j_gene: TRBJ2-5
d_gene: TRBD2
abundance: .
CDR3aa: CASSEAPTSVGETQYF
CDR3nt: TGTGCCAGCAGCGAAGCTCCGACTAGCGTCGGGGAGACCCAGTACTTC

v_gene: TRBV19
j_gene: TRBJ1-1
d_gene: TRBD1
abundance: .
CDR3aa: CACNRGANTEAFF
CDR3nt: TGTGCCTGCAACAGGGGAGCTAACACTGAAGCTTTCTTT

v_gene: TRBV18
j_gene: TRBJ1-2
d_gene: TRBD1
abundance: .
CDR3aa: CASSSPGGNGYTF
CDR3nt: TGTGCCAGCTCATCTCCAGGGGGCAATGGCTACACCTTC

v_gene: TRBV18
j_gene: TRBJ1-1
d_gene: .
abundance: few
CDR3aa: CASSFEQGYGAFF
CDR3nt: TGTGCCAGCTCATTCGAACAGGGATACGGAGCTTTCTTT

v_gene: TRBV7-6
j_gene: TRBJ2-6
d_gene: TRBD1
abundance: .
CDR3aa: CASSLQGVAGANVLTF
CDR3nt: TGTGCCAGCAGCCTACAGGGGGTTGCTGGGGCCAACGTCCTGACTTTC

v_gene: TRBV7-2
j_gene: TRBJ1-1
d_gene: .
abundance: .
CDR3aa: CASSLAVMRGAEAFF
CDR3nt: TGTGCCAGCAGCTTAGCGGTCATGAGAGGCGCGGAAGCTTTCTTT

v_gene: TRBV27
j_gene: TRBJ2-3
d_gene: .
abundance: .
CDR3aa: CASSLIPTLAADTQYF
CDR3nt: TGTGCCAGCAGTTTAATACCCACTTTAGCCGCAGATACGCAGTATTTT

v_gene: TRBV9
j_gene: TRBJ1-5
d_gene: .
abundance: .
CDR3aa: CANSPSVAGWMEQPQHF
CDR3nt: TGTGCCAACAGCCCCTCGGTGGCAGGGTGGATGGAACAGCCCCAGCATTTT

v_gene: TRBV11-2
j_gene: TRBJ2-3
d_gene: TRBD2
abundance: once
CDR3aa: CASSFTGTSPSDTQYF
CDR3nt: TGTGCCAGCAGCTTTACCGGGACTAGCCCTTCAGATACGCAGTATTTT

v_gene: TRBV4-2
j_gene: TRBJ2-2
d_gene: TRBD2
abundance: .
CDR3aa: CASSQELAGNTGELFF
CDR3nt: TGTGCCAGCAGCCAAGAGCTAGCGGGGAACACCGGGGAGCTGTTTTTT

v_gene: TRBV7-9
j_gene: TRBJ1-5
d_gene: .
abundance: .
CDR3aa: CASSRTDSNQPQHF
CDR3nt: TGTGCCAGCAGTCGAACAGATAGCAATCAGCCCCAGCATTTT

v_gene: TRBV29-1
j_gene: TRBJ2-5
d_gene: .
abundance: few
CDR3aa: CSATTSQETQYF
CDR3nt: TGCAGCGCTACGACTAGTCAAGAGACCCAGTACTTC

v_gene: TRBV30
j_gene: TRBJ2-7
d_gene: TRBD1
abundance: .
CDR3aa: CAWSLGQGYEQYF
CDR3nt: TGTGCCTGGAGTCTGGGACAGGGCTACGAGCAGTACTTC

v_gene: TRBV5-1
j_gene: TRBJ2-1
d_gene: TRBD1
abundance: .
CDR3aa: CASSGAGDRGVPNEQFF
CDR3nt: TGCGCCAGCAGCGGAGCCGGGGACAGGGGGGTCCCCAATGAGCAGTTCTTC

v_gene: TRBV7-3
j_gene: TRBJ1-2
d_gene: TRBD1
abundance: .
CDR3aa: CASSLQGQGAFGYTF
CDR3nt: TGTGCCAGCAGCTTACAGGGACAGGGGGCTTTTGGCTACACCTTC

v_gene: TRBV28
j_gene: TRBJ2-5
d_gene: .
abundance: .
CDR3aa: CASSFVWRDRRETQYF
CDR3nt: TGTGCCAGCAGTTTCGTGTGGCGGGACCGAAGAGAGACCCAGTACTTC

v_gene: TRBV27
j_gene: TRBJ1-1
d_gene: .
abundance: .
CDR3aa: CASSSPLRLNTEAFF
CDR3nt: TGTGCCAGCAGTTCCCCGCTCAGATTGAACACTGAAGCTTTCTTT

v_gene: TRBV7-6
j_gene: TRBJ2-7
d_gene: TRBD1
abundance: .
CDR3aa: CASSLRGTGTYEQYF
CDR3nt: TGTGCCAGCAGCTTAAGAGGGACAGGAACGTACGAGCAGTACTTC

v_gene: TRBV30
j_gene: TRBJ1-5
d_gene: .
abundance: .
CDR3aa: CAWTSGLASNQPQHF
CDR3nt: TGTGCCTGGACGAGTGGGCTGGCGAGCAATCAGCCCCAGCATTTT

v_gene: TRBV6-4
j_gene: TRBJ2-3
d_gene: .
abundance: few
CDR3aa: CASSITGTTDTQYF
CDR3nt: TGTGCCAGCAGTATAACAGGTACCACAGATACGCAGTATTTT

v_gene: TRBV5-1
j_gene: TRBJ1-2
d_gene: .
abundance: .
CDR3aa: CASSLAAAGVRLGGYTF
CDR3nt: TGCGCCAGCAGCTTGGCCGCGGCAGGGGTTCGCCTTGGTGGCTACACCTTC

v_gene: TRBV5-1
j_gene: TRBJ1-1
d_gene: TRBD1
abundance: .
CDR3aa: CASSGRQGSTVTEAFF
CDR3nt: TGCGCCAGCAGCGGACGACAGGGATCGACGGTCACTGAAGCTTTCTTT

v_gene: TRBV10-3
j_gene: TRBJ1-2
d_gene: .
abundance: .
CDR3aa: CAISDPLGPRGDGYTF
CDR3nt: TGTGCCATCAGTGACCCCCTAGGGCCAAGGGGCGATGGCTACACCTTC

v_gene: TRBV7-8
j_gene: TRBJ1-1
d_gene: .
abundance: .
CDR3aa: CASSLARILNTEAFF
CDR3nt: TGTGCCAGCAGCTTAGCGCGAATACTGAACACTGAAGCTTTCTTT

v_gene: TRBV30
j_gene: TRBJ2-1
d_gene: TRBD2
abundance: .
CDR3aa: CAWSLTSGVPSQFF
CDR3nt: TGTGCCTGGAGTCTGACTAGCGGTGTTCCGTCGCAGTTCTTC

v_gene: TRBV6-1
j_gene: TRBJ2-7
d_gene: .
abundance: .
CDR3aa: CASRRETGVGEQYF
CDR3nt: TGTGCCAGCAGGAGGGAGACAGGCGTGGGTGAGCAGTACTTC

v_gene: TRBV2
j_gene: TRBJ2-5
d_gene: TRBD2
abundance: .
CDR3aa: CASSEARLAGQETQYF
CDR3nt: TGTGCCAGCAGTGAAGCGCGGCTAGCGGGACAAGAGACCCAGTACTTC

v_gene: TRBV10-3
j_gene: TRBJ2-7
d_gene: TRBD2
abundance: .
CDR3aa: CATQESGTPNEQYF
CDR3nt: TGTGCCACCCAGGAGAGCGGGACTCCTAACGAGCAGTACTTC

v_gene: TRBV28
j_gene: TRBJ2-7
d_gene: TRBD1
abundance: .
CDR3aa: CASKTGTGTYEQYF
CDR3nt: TGTGCCAGCAAAACCGGGACAGGGACCTACGAGCAGTACTTC

v_gene: TRBV7-8
j_gene: TRBJ2-2
d_gene: TRBD1
abundance: .
CDR3aa: CASSWDRLNTGELFF
CDR3nt: TGTGCCAGCAGCTGGGACAGGTTGAACACCGGGGAGCTGTTTTTT